The clone carrying this TCR beta chain was seen a handful of times. Its target is unknown. The data originate from a study of blood T cells in healthy people across ages. V lost 3 bases, J lost 5 bases, and 5 bases stayed unmatched. The CDR3 length is 15 residues. Germline V gene sequence: CDR1 ENHRY, CDR2 SYGVKD. Alongside a J-beta primer mix, a sample-barcoded 5' primer served in a second PCR lasting 7 to 11 cycles. Per-sample output comprised a minimum of 3 million paired-end reads containing CDR3. TCRdb fed the 5' RACE reads into MiXCR, producing one record per CDR3 protein. In the table there are approximately 900,000 distinct CDR3 sequences, about 48% of which are singletons. Study observations and caveats: In long-lived donors, naive CD4+ cell counts and diversity exceeded those of aged donors. Roughly linear age-related decline in beta diversity appeared, significant by age 40.

Isolated per sample were at least 6 million PBMCs. Sequences were obtained from blood. The V gene is TRBV10-3, the J gene TRBJ2-1; 9 nucleotides align to TRBD1. The sequence was obtained from a young man in good health. CDR3 nucleotide sequence: TGTGCCATCAGTGAATCGGACAGGGGCAACAATGAGCAGTTCTTC. Protein sequence: CAISESDRGNNEQFF.